The following is a T cell receptor beta chain sequence with its context. Its target is not known. Trimming cost V 0 bases and J 5 bases, with 13 bases left between them. This CDR3 region has 15 residues. Germline V gene lookup returns CDR1 LGHNT and CDR2 FRNRAP. Clones were sequenced by immunoSEQ multiplex PCR, and TCRdb holds only the in-frame ones, with some missing. This sample has 55,000 to 75,000 clones, with about 89% found just once. This record belongs to a study of resident and recirculating memory T cells in vitiligo. Study-wide results and caveats: TCR sequences were not conserved across biopsy sites or patients.

Sequenced material: blood. The chain has TRBV12-5 and TRBJ1-1; D possibly corresponds to TRBD1 (5 bases). The clonotype was recovered from a male donor with vitiligo. CDR3 nucleotide sequence: TGTGCTAGTGGTTTGGTCCTGGGGCCCCTAACTGAAGCTTTCTTT. This gives the protein CASGLVLGPLTEAFF.